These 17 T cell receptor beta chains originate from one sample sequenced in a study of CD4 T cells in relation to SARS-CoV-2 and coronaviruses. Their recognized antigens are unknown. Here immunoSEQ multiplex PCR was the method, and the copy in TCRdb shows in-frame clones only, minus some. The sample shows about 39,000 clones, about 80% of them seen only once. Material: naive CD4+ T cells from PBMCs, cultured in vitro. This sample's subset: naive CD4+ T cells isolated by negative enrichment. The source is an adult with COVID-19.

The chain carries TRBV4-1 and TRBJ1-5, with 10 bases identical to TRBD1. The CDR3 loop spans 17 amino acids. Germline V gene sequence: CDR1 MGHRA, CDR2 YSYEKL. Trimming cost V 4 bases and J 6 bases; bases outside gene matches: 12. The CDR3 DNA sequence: TGCGCCAGCAGCCTATTTCCGGGACAGGGGTCTCTTCAGCCCCAGCATTTT. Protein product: CASSLFPGQGSLQPQHF.

CDR3 nucleotide sequence: TGTGCCAGCAGTGCCACCGGGGTTGGCGCTGAAGCTTTCTTT. This translates into CASSATGVGAEAFF. V usage is TRBV2 and J usage is TRBJ1-1; D is uncertain. CDR3 size: 14 residues. V lost 4 bases and J 6 bases, leaving 15 bases between the germline ends. Germline CDR1 is SNHLY and CDR2 is FYNNEI.

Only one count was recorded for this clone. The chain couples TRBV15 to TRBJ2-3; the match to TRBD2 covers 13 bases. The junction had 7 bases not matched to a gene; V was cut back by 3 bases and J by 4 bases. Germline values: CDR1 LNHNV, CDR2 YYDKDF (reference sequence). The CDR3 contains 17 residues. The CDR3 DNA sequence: TGTGCCACCAGCAGGCCGGGACTAGCGGGATTGTCAGATACGCAGTATTTT. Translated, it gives CATSRPGLAGLSDTQYF. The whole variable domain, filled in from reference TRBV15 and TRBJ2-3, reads DAMVIQNPRYQVTQFGKPVTLSCSQTLNHNVMYWYQQKSSQAPKLLFHYYDKDFNNEADTPDNFQSRRPNTSFCFLDIRSPGLGDTAMYLCATSRPGLAGLSDTQYFGPGTRLTVL.

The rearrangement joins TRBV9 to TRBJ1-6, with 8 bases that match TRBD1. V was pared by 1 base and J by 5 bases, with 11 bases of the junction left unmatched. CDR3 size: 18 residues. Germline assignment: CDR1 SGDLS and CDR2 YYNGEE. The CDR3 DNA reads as TGTGCCAGCAGCGTAAACGCAGGGGGCGGTAGGAATAATTCACCCCTCCACTTT. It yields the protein CASSVNAGGGRNNSPLHF.

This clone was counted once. In DNA form, the CDR3 reads TGTGCCAGCAGGGGACCAGGGACAGGGAACACTGAAGCTTTCTTT. It is translated as CASRGPGTGNTEAFF. The V and J genes are TRBV28 and TRBJ1-1, with TRBD1 identical over 8 bases. Trimming took 6 bases from V and 1 from J; bases not matched to a gene: 7. The CDR3 sequence is 15 residues long. Germline V gene lookup returns CDR1 MDHEN and CDR2 SYDVKM. Full variable domain (outside the CDR3, taken from reference TRBV28 and TRBJ1-1): DVKVTQSSRYLVKRTGEKVFLECVQDMDHENMFWYRQDPGLGLRLIYFSYDVKMKEKGDIPEGYSVSREKKERFSLILESASTNQTSMYLCASRGPGTGNTEAFFGQGTRLTVV.

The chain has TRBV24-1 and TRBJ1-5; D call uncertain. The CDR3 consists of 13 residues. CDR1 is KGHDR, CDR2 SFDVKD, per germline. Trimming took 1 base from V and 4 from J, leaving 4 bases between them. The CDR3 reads CATSDFSNQPQHF. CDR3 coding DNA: TGTGCCACCAGTGATTTCTCTAATCAGCCCCAGCATTTT.

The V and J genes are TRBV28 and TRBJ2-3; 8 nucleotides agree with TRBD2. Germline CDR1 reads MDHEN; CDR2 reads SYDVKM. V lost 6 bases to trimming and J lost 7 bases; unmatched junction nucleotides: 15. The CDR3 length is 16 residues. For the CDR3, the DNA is TGTGCCAGCAGCCTACGAAGCGGGAGAGCGGTGAATACGCAGTATTTT. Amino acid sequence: CASSLRSGRAVNTQYF.

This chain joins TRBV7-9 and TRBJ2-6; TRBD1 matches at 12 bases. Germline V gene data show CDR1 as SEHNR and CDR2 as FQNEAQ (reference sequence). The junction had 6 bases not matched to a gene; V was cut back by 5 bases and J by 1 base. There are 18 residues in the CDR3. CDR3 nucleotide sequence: TGTGCCAGCAGCGCCCCGGGACAGGGGGCATCTGGGGCCAACGTCCTGACTTTC. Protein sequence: CASSAPGQGASGANVLTF.

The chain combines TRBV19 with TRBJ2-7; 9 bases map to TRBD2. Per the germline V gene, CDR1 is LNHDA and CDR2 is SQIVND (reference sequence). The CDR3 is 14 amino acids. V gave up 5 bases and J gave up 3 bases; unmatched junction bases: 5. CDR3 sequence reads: CASSSASGIYEQYF. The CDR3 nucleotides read TGTGCCAGTAGTTCGGCTAGCGGGATCTACGAGCAGTACTTC.

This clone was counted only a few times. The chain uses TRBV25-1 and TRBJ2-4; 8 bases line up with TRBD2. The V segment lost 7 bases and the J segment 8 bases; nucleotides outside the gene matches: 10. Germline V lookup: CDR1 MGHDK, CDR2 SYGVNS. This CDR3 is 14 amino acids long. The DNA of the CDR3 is TGTGCCAGCACCGACCCAGCGGGAGATGACATTCAGTACTTC. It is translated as CASTDPAGDDIQYF.

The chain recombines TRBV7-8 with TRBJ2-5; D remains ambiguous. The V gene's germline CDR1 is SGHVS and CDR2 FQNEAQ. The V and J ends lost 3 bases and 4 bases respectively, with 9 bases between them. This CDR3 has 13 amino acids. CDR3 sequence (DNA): TGTGCCAGCAGCTTGGGCTATCGAGAGACCCAGTACTTC. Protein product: CASSLGYRETQYF. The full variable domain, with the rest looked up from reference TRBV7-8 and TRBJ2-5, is GAGVSQSPRYKVAKRGQDVALRCDPISGHVSLFWYQQALGQGPEFLTYFQNEAQLDKSGLPSDRFFAERPEGSVSTLKIQRTQQEDSAVYLCASSLGYRETQYFGPGTRLLVL.

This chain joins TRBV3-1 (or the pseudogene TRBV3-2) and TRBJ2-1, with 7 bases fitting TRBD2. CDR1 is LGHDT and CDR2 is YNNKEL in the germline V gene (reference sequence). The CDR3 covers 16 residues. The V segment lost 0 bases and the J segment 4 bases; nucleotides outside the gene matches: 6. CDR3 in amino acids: CASSQEGGPTYNEQFF. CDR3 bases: TGTGCCAGCAGCCAAGAGGGAGGGCCTACTTACAATGAGCAGTTCTTC.

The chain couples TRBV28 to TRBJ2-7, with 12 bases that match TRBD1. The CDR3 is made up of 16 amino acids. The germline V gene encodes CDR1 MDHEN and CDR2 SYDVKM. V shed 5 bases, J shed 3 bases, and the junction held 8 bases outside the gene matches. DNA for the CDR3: TGTGCCAGCAGTCCTACCGGGACAGGGGGCGTCTACGAGCAGTACTTC. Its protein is CASSPTGTGGVYEQYF. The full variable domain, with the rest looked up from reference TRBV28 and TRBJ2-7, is DVKVTQSSRYLVKRTGEKVFLECVQDMDHENMFWYRQDPGLGLRLIYFSYDVKMKEKGDIPEGYSVSREKKERFSLILESASTNQTSMYLCASSPTGTGGVYEQYFGPGTRLTVT.

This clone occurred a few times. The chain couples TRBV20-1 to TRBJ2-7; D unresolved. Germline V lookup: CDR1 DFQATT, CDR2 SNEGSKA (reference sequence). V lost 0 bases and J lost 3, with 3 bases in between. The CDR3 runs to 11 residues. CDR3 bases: TGCAGTGCTAGAGAAAACTACGAGCAGTACTTC. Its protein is CSARENYEQYF.

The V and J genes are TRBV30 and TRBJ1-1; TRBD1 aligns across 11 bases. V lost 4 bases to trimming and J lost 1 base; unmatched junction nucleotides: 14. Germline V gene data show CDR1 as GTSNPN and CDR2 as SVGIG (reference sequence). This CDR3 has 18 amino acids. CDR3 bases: TGTGCCTGGAACCGGGACAGGGGGTTTGTTTTTGGGAACACTGAAGCTTTCTTT. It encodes CAWNRDRGFVFGNTEAFF.

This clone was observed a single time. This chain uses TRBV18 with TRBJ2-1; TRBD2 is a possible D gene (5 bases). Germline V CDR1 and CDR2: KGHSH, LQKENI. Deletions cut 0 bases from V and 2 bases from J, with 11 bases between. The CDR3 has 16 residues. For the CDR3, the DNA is TGTGCCAGCTCACCACCGGCTAGCCGGACCTACAATGAGCAGTTCTTC. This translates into CASSPPASRTYNEQFF. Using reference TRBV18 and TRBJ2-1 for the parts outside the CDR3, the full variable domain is NAGVMQNPRHLVRRRGQEARLRCSPMKGHSHVYWYRQLPEEGLKFMVYLQKENIIDESGMPKERFSAEFPKEGPSILRIQQVVRGDSAAYFCASSPPASRTYNEQFFGPGTRLTVL.

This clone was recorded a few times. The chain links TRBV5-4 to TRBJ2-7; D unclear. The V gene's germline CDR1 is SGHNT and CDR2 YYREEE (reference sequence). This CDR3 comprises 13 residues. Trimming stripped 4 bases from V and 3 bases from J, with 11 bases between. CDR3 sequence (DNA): TGTGCCAGCAGCCTGGTCGGAAACTACGAGCAGTACTTC. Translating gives CASSLVGNYEQYF.